The 28 T cell receptor beta chains listed next were all sequenced from one sample in a study of vaccination effects on CD4 cells after COVID-19. Their cognate antigens are unknown. Sequencing used immunoSEQ multiplex PCR; TCRdb keeps in-frame clones, though not all of them. In the table there are about 63,000 clones, 60% to 80% of which are singletons. Sequencing in the ViraFEST assay came after antigen-specific CD4+ T cells had been expanded with viral peptide pools, which were used to stimulate PBMC. An approximately ten-day culture period preceded the isolation of CD4+ T cells. The vaccine recipients had no prior SARS-CoV-2 infection, with negative nucleocapsid antibodies. Specimen: CD4+ T cells from PBMCs cultured with HCoV-OC43 spike peptides, collected before COVID-19 vaccination. Documented subset: HCoV-OC43 spike overlapping peptide pool stimulation. These receptors all stem from a human donor who received a COVID-19 vaccine.

This chain uses TRBV20-1 with TRBJ2-4, with D tentatively TRBD1 or TRBD2 (7 bases each). The V end was cut by 3 bases, the J end by 1 base, with 22 bases between. This CDR3 has 18 residues. Germline values: CDR1 DFQATT, CDR2 SNEGSKA (reference sequence). This CDR3 is CSASRWGGTAGAKNIQYF. CDR3 nucleotides: TGCAGTGCTAGTCGGTGGGGGGGGACAGCTGGGGCCAAAAACATTCAGTACTTC.

This clone has a single count. The chain links TRBV9 to TRBJ2-5, with TRBD2 matching over 15 bases. The germline gives CDR1 SGDLS, CDR2 YYNGEE. Trimming took 3 bases from V and 5 from J; bases not matched to a gene: 5. The CDR3 loop spans 16 amino acids. This CDR3 is CASSAGLAGGGETQYF. Written as DNA, the CDR3 is TGTGCCAGCAGCGCGGGACTAGCGGGGGGCGGGGAGACCCAGTACTTC.

V usage is TRBV5-4 and J usage is TRBJ1-2, with D perhaps TRBD1 (6 bases). The length of the CDR3 is 16 residues. Trimming took 4 bases from V and 0 from J, leaving 16 bases between them. Germline CDR1 SGHNT, CDR2 YYREEE (reference sequence). CDR3 protein: CASSPTGGTPNYGYTF. For the CDR3, the DNA is TGTGCCAGCAGCCCTACTGGGGGGACACCTAACTATGGCTACACCTTC.

The genes are TRBV9 and TRBJ1-1; D unclear. The CDR3 consists of 14 residues. The germline V gene has CDR1 SGDLS and CDR2 YYNGEE. Trimming stripped 3 bases from V and 2 bases from J, with 11 bases between. As DNA, the CDR3 is TGTGCCAGCAGCGCCGGTGGGGTTAACACTGAAGCTTTCTTT. This gives the protein CASSAGGVNTEAFF.

V usage is TRBV5-1 and J usage is TRBJ2-1; D remains ambiguous. Trimming removed 0 bases at V and 7 bases at J, with 5 bases between. Germline V gene data show CDR1 as SGHRS and CDR2 as YFSETQ. The length of the CDR3 is 12 residues. CDR3 residues: CASSLDANEQFF. The CDR3 bases are TGCGCCAGCAGCTTGGATGCTAATGAGCAGTTCTTC. The full variable domain, completed using reference TRBV5-1 and TRBJ2-1, is KAGVTQTPRYLIKTRGQQVTLSCSPISGHRSVSWYQQTPGQGLQFLFEYFSETQRNKGNFPGRFSGRQFSNSRSEMNVSTLELGDSALYLCASSLDANEQFFGPGTRLTVL.

This sequence joins TRBV12-3 or TRBV12-4 and TRBJ2-5; the match to TRBD1 covers 8 bases. V lost 6 bases to trimming and J lost 6 bases; unmatched junction nucleotides: 6. The CDR3 runs 13 residues. The CDR3 reads CASRWTGTKTQYF. CDR3 bases: TGTGCCAGCAGATGGACAGGGACGAAGACCCAGTACTTC.

In this sample, this clone turned up a few times. CDR3 loop: CASSQGQGAYEQFF. As DNA, the CDR3 is TGTGCCAGCAGCCAAGGACAGGGGGCTTATGAGCAGTTCTTC. The rearrangement joins TRBV3-1 (or the pseudogene TRBV3-2) to TRBJ2-1; 10 bases agree with TRBD1. This CDR3 has 14 residues. The J segment lost 8 bases and the V segment lost 1 base, leaving 2 bases of the junction unmatched. Germline loops: CDR1 LGHDT, CDR2 YNNKEL (reference sequence).

The V and J genes are TRBV3-1 (or the pseudogene TRBV3-2) and TRBJ1-2; 9 bases are shared with TRBD1. The V segment lost 3 bases and the J segment 6 bases; nucleotides outside the gene matches: 8. Germline lookup yields CDR1 LGHDT and CDR2 YNNKEL (reference sequence). The CDR3 is 15 residues long. The CDR3 loop is CASSHGDREGNGYTF. In DNA, the CDR3 is TGTGCCAGCAGCCATGGGGACAGGGAGGGTAATGGCTACACCTTC.

The chain uses TRBV19 and TRBJ1-3; D call uncertain. The V and J ends lost 10 bases and 4 bases respectively, with 14 bases between them. The germline V gene encodes CDR1 LNHDA and CDR2 SQIVND (reference sequence). The CDR3 loop spans 13 amino acids. The CDR3 sequence is CATRTVAGNTIYF. The CDR3 DNA reads as TGTGCCACCAGAACGGTGGCAGGAAACACCATATATTTT.

The chain joins TRBV2 to TRBJ2-5; TRBD1 aligns across 10 bases. From germline, CDR1 is SNHLY and CDR2 FYNNEI. The CDR3 is 15 residues long. The trim removed 6 bases at V and 4 bases at J, leaving 8 bases unmatched. The CDR3 DNA reads TGTGCCAGCAGCGATAGGACAGGGGGTGGAGAGACCCAGTACTTC. It is translated as CASSDRTGGGETQYF.

The chain recombines TRBV5-5 with TRBJ2-7; D ambiguous. Germline V gives CDR1 SGHKS, CDR2 YYEKEE (reference sequence). The V and J ends lost 4 bases and 4 bases respectively, with 21 bases between them. CDR3 length: 16 residues. CDR3 bases: TGTGCCAGCAGCGGAACCGGGCCCTCAAGCTTATACGAGCAGTACGTC. Protein sequence: CASSGTGPSSLYEQYV.

This chain connects TRBV10-1 to TRBJ1-1; 11 bases fit TRBD1. Germline loops: CDR1 WNHNN, CDR2 SYGVQD (reference sequence). Unmatched junction bases numbered 3, after V lost 4 bases and J lost 2 bases. The CDR3 runs to 15 residues. CDR3 amino acids: CASSGRTGGNTEAFF. The CDR3 bases are TGCGCCAGCAGTGGCCGGACAGGGGGCAACACTGAAGCTTTCTTT.

The gene calls are TRBV11-2 and TRBJ1-1; 9 positions agree with TRBD1. The CDR3 contains 16 residues. Germline V gene data show CDR1 as SGHAT and CDR2 as FQNNGV. Trimming cost V 2 bases and J 4 bases; bases outside gene matches: 8. The CDR3 DNA reads TGTGCCAGCAGCTTAACGACGGACAGGGGATTCACTGAAGCTTTCTTT. Translation gives CASSLTTDRGFTEAFF.

The rearrangement joins TRBV4-3 to TRBJ2-1; the D gene could be TRBD1 or TRBD2 (5 bases each). Looked up from germline, CDR1 is LGHNA and CDR2 is YSLEER. The CDR3 sequence is 15 residues long. V was trimmed by 0 bases and J by 4 bases, leaving 10 bases between them. The chain's CDR3 is CASSQDGTLYNEQFF. The CDR3 bases are TGCGCCAGCAGCCAAGACGGGACGCTTTACAATGAGCAGTTCTTC.

V usage is TRBV15 and J usage is TRBJ2-3; TRBD2 matches 7 bases. The V and J ends lost 3 bases and 7 bases, in that order; junction bases with no gene match: 10. This CDR3 spans 15 amino acids. The germline V gene has CDR1 LNHNV and CDR2 YYDKDF (reference sequence). The CDR3 here is CATSSGGNMRNTQYF. CDR3 nucleotides: TGTGCCACCAGCAGCGGGGGGAATATGAGAAATACGCAGTATTTT. Together with reference TRBV15 and TRBJ2-3, the CDR3 gives the full variable domain: DAMVIQNPRYQVTQFGKPVTLSCSQTLNHNVMYWYQQKSSQAPKLLFHYYDKDFNNEADTPDNFQSRRPNTSFCFLDIRSPGLGDTAMYLCATSSGGNMRNTQYFGPGTRLTVL.

The CDR3 here is CASSPQQGGYGYTF. In nucleotides, the CDR3 is TGTGCCAGCTCACCTCAACAGGGGGGCTATGGCTACACCTTC. The chain employs TRBV18 and TRBJ1-2; 8 bases line up with TRBD1. CDR1 KGHSH and CDR2 LQKENI come from the germline V gene. V was clipped by 3 bases and J by 4 bases; unmatched bases: 4. The CDR3 runs to 14 residues.

V usage is TRBV7-3 and J usage is TRBJ1-2; TRBD1 aligns across 8 bases. Per the germline V gene, CDR1 is SGHTA and CDR2 is FQGTGA. CDR3 length equals 13 residues. Losses at the gene ends were 5 bases for V and 5 bases for J; bases not matched to a gene: 4. CDR3 region: CASSDDRGYGYTF. CDR3 DNA: TGTGCCAGCAGCGACGACAGGGGTTATGGCTACACCTTC.

The V call is TRBV7-7, the J call TRBJ2-5; D is unclear. This CDR3 is built from 16 residues. Germline values: CDR1 SSHAT, CDR2 FNYEAQ (reference sequence). Trimming shortened V by 5 bases and J by 2 bases, and 18 bases separated the two germline ends. This CDR3 is CASSPQPNVKQETQYF. The DNA of the CDR3 is TGTGCCAGCAGCCCCCAACCTAACGTCAAACAAGAGACCCAGTACTTC.

For the CDR3, the DNA is TGTGCCAGCAGTAACCAGGCTAATGAAAAACTGTTTTTT. Translating gives CASSNQANEKLFF. This chain uses TRBV5-4 with TRBJ1-4; no clear D. The length of the CDR3 is 13 residues. Trimming took off 5 bases at V and 3 bases at J, with 8 bases between the two ends. From germline, CDR1 is SGHNT and CDR2 YYREEE (reference sequence).

The rearrangement joins TRBV19 to TRBJ2-3, with unresolved D. The CDR3 is 13 amino acids. CDR1 is LNHDA, CDR2 SQIVND, per germline (reference sequence). Trimming removed 6 bases from V and 1 base from J, with 8 bases in between. The DNA for the CDR3 is TGTGCCAGTAGCGTTGGGCGCACAGATACGCAGTATTTT. The encoded protein is CASSVGRTDTQYF.

This sequence joins TRBV28 and TRBJ2-3; D not resolved. This CDR3 is built from 15 residues. Germline lookup yields CDR1 MDHEN and CDR2 SYDVKM. Deletions cut 3 bases from V and 0 bases from J, with 10 bases between. The CDR3 coding sequence is TGTGCCAGCAGTTTGCCAGGAACTAGCACAGATACGCAGTATTTT. Translated: CASSLPGTSTDTQYF.

This chain uses TRBV15 with TRBJ2-4; 8 bases match TRBD1. This CDR3 has 16 amino acids. Trimming at V came to 1 base and at J to 3 bases, leaving 5 bases not matched to a gene. From germline, CDR1 is LNHNV and CDR2 YYDKDF (reference sequence). The CDR3 loop reads CATSRGQGWVKNIQYF. DNA of the CDR3: TGTGCCACCAGCAGAGGACAGGGGTGGGTCAAAAACATTCAGTACTTC.

The chain carries TRBV5-1 and TRBJ1-5; 7 nucleotides align to TRBD1. The junction had 2 bases not matched to a gene; V was cut back by 4 bases and J by 1 base. CDR1 and CDR2 (germline): SGHRS, YFSETQ. This CDR3 region has 14 residues. CDR3 sequence: CASSPGQSNQPQHF. CDR3 nucleotide sequence: TGCGCCAGCAGCCCGGGACAGAGCAATCAGCCCCAGCATTTT.

V gene TRBV24-1 combines with J gene TRBJ1-1; 9 bases align to TRBD1. This CDR3 is 15 amino acids long. The germline gives CDR1 KGHDR, CDR2 SFDVKD. The V and J ends lost 3 bases and 1 base, in that order; junction bases with no gene match: 2. The CDR3 loop is CATSDPGQGNTEAFF. The CDR3 nucleotides are TGTGCCACCAGTGATCCGGGACAGGGGAACACTGAAGCTTTCTTT.

The chain employs TRBV4-3 and TRBJ1-2; no clear D gene. Germline loops: CDR1 LGHNA, CDR2 YSLEER. This CDR3 has 14 amino acids. V lost 1 base and J 7 bases, leaving 13 bases between the germline ends. The CDR3 coding sequence is TGCGCCAGCAGCCAAGTATTTGAGGCCGGTGGCTACACCTTC. Protein product: CASSQVFEAGGYTF.

The J gene is TRBJ2-5, the V gene TRBV24-1; D may be TRBD2 (5 bases). CDR3 length: 14 amino acids. Germline V gene sequence: CDR1 KGHDR, CDR2 SFDVKD. The V end lost 2 bases, the J end lost 3 bases, and 9 bases lay between the germline ends. CDR3 in amino acids: CATSDSGLKETQYF. The CDR3 DNA sequence: TGTGCCACCAGTGATTCGGGATTAAAAGAGACCCAGTACTTC.

This clone was counted only a few times. V and J are TRBV5-1 and TRBJ2-1; 9 nucleotides line up with TRBD2. Germline trimming cut 4 bases from V and 1 base from J; bases unmatched to any gene: 3. In germline, CDR1 is SGHRS, CDR2 YFSETQ. The CDR3 extends over 15 amino acids. This CDR3 is CASSAGGTSYNEQFF. CDR3 DNA sequence: TGCGCCAGCAGCGCGGGGGGGACATCCTACAATGAGCAGTTCTTC.

The chain uses TRBV7-7 and TRBJ2-3; 8 nucleotides match TRBD1. The CDR3 spans 13 residues. Germline V gene sequence: CDR1 SSHAT, CDR2 FNYEAQ (reference sequence). V was clipped by 5 bases and J by 6 bases; unmatched bases: 4. The CDR3 DNA reads TGTGCCAGCAGCACCCGGACAGGGGATACGCAGTATTTT. Translation: CASSTRTGDTQYF.